The 27 T cell receptor beta chains in this list originate from one sample, sequenced in a study of T cells after somatic rescue of genetic block. The repertoire was sequenced with immunoSEQ multiplex PCR; TCRdb's copy has only in-frame clones and lacks some. The sample has approximately 14,000 clones; 60% to 75% are singletons. Sequencing used peripheral blood mononuclear cells (PBMCs). These receptors were obtained from a young man.

The chain couples TRBV6-5 to TRBJ1-4; TRBD1 matches at 7 bases. V lost 6 bases and J lost 4; bases outside the gene matches: 5. The CDR3 length is 14 residues. In germline, CDR1 is MNHEY, CDR2 SVGAGI. CDR3 protein: CASRPGTVNEKLFF. Here the CDR3 DNA reads TGTGCCAGCAGACCCGGGACAGTTAATGAAAAACTGTTTTTT.

The chain uses TRBV6-5 and TRBJ2-7; TRBD1 aligns across 9 bases. Germline V gene lookup returns CDR1 MNHEY and CDR2 SVGAGI. V was clipped by 6 bases and J by 5 bases; unmatched bases: 11. The CDR3 is 15 residues long. The CDR3 DNA reads as TGTGCCAGCAGCCTACTCTGGGACAGGGTCCACGAGCAGTACTTC. This codes for CASSLLWDRVHEQYF.

The chain links TRBV19 to TRBJ1-3; D uncertain. This CDR3 has 14 residues. Germline-derived CDR1 and CDR2 are LNHDA and SQIVND (reference sequence). The germline V and J ends were trimmed by 4 bases and 2 bases, with 9 bases remaining between them. Here the CDR3 reads CASSTGLAGNTIYF. CDR3 bases: TGTGCCAGTAGTACGGGTCTCGCTGGAAACACCATATATTTT.

The V gene is TRBV7-3, the J gene TRBJ1-5, with 7 bases matching TRBD1. The germline V gene encodes CDR1 SGHTA and CDR2 FQGTGA. V trimming: 2 bases; J trimming: 3 bases; junction bases outside the gene matches: 7. The CDR3 extends over 16 amino acids. The CDR3 here is CASSLWGGGTNQPQHF. The CDR3 DNA is TGTGCCAGCAGCTTATGGGGAGGGGGCACCAATCAGCCCCAGCATTTT.

The J gene is TRBJ2-5, the V gene TRBV9; TRBD1 matches at 10 bases. V shed 0 bases and J 6 bases; nucleotides not matched to a gene: 8. The CDR3 spans 16 residues. CDR1 is SGDLS and CDR2 is YYNGEE in the germline V gene. CDR3 DNA: TGTGCCAGCAGCGTAGGAGAGACAGGGGGCGGAAAGACCCAGTACTTC. Translation: CASSVGETGGGKTQYF.

V gene TRBV7-9 combines with J gene TRBJ1-4; TRBD1 agrees at 7 bases. CDR3 length: 14 amino acids. Germline CDR1 reads SEHNR; CDR2 reads FQNEAQ (reference sequence). Losses at the gene ends were 1 base for V and 13 bases for J; bases not matched to a gene: 9. This chain's CDR3 is CASSLGGGTEGLFF. CDR3 coding DNA: TGTGCCAGCAGCTTAGGAGGGGGGACAGAGGGACTGTTTTTT.

This chain uses TRBV7-9 with TRBJ2-1; TRBD1 matches 9 bases. This CDR3 is 15 amino acids long. Trimming removed 3 bases from V and 5 bases from J; junction bases left unmatched: 5. Germline V gene sequence: CDR1 SEHNR, CDR2 FQNEAQ (reference sequence). CDR3 bases: TGTGCCAGCAGCTTCAGACAGGGGGACCACAATGAGCAGTTCTTC. This translates into CASSFRQGDHNEQFF.

The rearrangement joins TRBV5-1 to TRBJ1-5; the D gene is possibly TRBD1 (5 bases). The CDR3 is made up of 14 amino acids. V lost 5 bases and J 0 bases, leaving 9 bases between the germline ends. Germline V gene lookup returns CDR1 SGHRS and CDR2 YFSETQ. The CDR3 region is CASSTGYSNQPQHF. CDR3 DNA sequence: TGCGCCAGCAGTACAGGATATAGCAATCAGCCCCAGCATTTT.

The table lists this clone with a count of one. V and J are TRBV28 and TRBJ1-2, with D maybe TRBD1 (6 bases). Trimming stripped 5 bases from V and 9 bases from J, with 10 bases between. The CDR3 is made up of 11 amino acids. Looked up from germline, CDR1 is MDHEN and CDR2 is SYDVKM. CDR3: CASSIQGRYTF. DNA for the CDR3: TGTGCCAGCAGTATCCAGGGGCGCTACACCTTC.

The V call is TRBV7-6, the J call TRBJ1-1; D remains ambiguous. V lost 2 bases to trimming and J lost 1 base, with 5 bases between them. The CDR3 is 13 amino acids. Germline V gene data show CDR1 as SGHVS and CDR2 as FNYEAQ. The CDR3 spells CASSLSKNTEAFF. Here the CDR3 DNA reads TGTGCCAGCAGCTTATCCAAGAACACTGAAGCTTTCTTT.

J is TRBJ1-1 and V is TRBV4-2; 11 bases align to TRBD1. CDR3 size: 15 residues. Germline CDR1 and CDR2: LGHNA and YNFKEQ. J lost 5 bases, V lost 1 base, and 3 bases had no gene match. The CDR3 nucleotides are TGTGCCAGCAGCCAAGTGGACAGGGGGCGGACTGAAGCTTTCTTT. It encodes CASSQVDRGRTEAFF.

The chain combines TRBV19 with TRBJ1-1; TRBD1 is a possible D gene (6 bases). The germline V gene has CDR1 LNHDA and CDR2 SQIVND (reference sequence). The CDR3 runs to 14 residues. V dropped 2 bases and J dropped 0 bases, with 7 bases sitting between them. CDR3 in DNA: TGTGCCAGTAGTATACAGGGGTTGAACACTGAAGCTTTCTTT. Translation gives CASSIQGLNTEAFF.

This chain links TRBV7-7 with TRBJ1-4, with 11 bases that match TRBD1. Trimming cost V 5 bases and J 1 base; bases outside gene matches: 3. The germline V gene has CDR1 SSHAT and CDR2 FNYEAQ (reference sequence). The length of the CDR3 is 16 residues. The CDR3 loop is CASSAGTGGTNEKLFF. CDR3 in DNA: TGTGCCAGCAGCGCCGGGACAGGGGGAACTAATGAAAAACTGTTTTTT.

The V gene is TRBV6-4, the J gene TRBJ2-5; no clear D gene. Germline values: CDR1 MRHNA, CDR2 SNTAGT. The CDR3 totals 14 residues. With 3 bases removed from V and 5 bases from J, the gap between germline ends came to 13 bases. The CDR3 sequence: CASSETEVRETQYF. Here the CDR3 DNA reads TGTGCCAGCAGTGAAACAGAGGTTCGGGAGACCCAGTACTTC.

This clone was found once. The chain joins TRBV9 to TRBJ2-5, with 12 nucleotides matching TRBD2. Per the germline V gene, CDR1 is SGDLS and CDR2 is YYNGEE. There are 14 residues in the CDR3. V gave up 3 bases and J gave up 4 bases; unmatched junction bases: 1. CDR3 sequence reads: CASSAGLAGETQYF. For the CDR3, the DNA is TGTGCCAGCAGCGCGGGACTAGCGGGAGAGACCCAGTACTTC.

The chain links TRBV30 to TRBJ2-7; D is unresolved. The CDR3 spans 15 residues. Looked up from germline, CDR1 is GTSNPN and CDR2 is SVGIG (reference sequence). Trimming left V 3 bases short and J 0 bases short, with 15 bases between. The CDR3 coding sequence is TGTGCCTGGAGGCTCGGACCCCCGGTCTCCTACGAGCAGTACTTC. This gives the protein CAWRLGPPVSYEQYF.

This clone was seen just once. The rearrangement uses TRBV14 and TRBJ1-2; a possible D gene is TRBD1 (6 bases). V gave up 1 base and J gave up 2 bases, with 11 bases separating them. Germline CDR1 and CDR2: SGHDN and FVKESK. The CDR3 runs 15 residues. DNA for the CDR3: TGTGCCAGCAGCCAAGGAGGGGGGCTGAACTATGGCTACACCTTC. Amino acids: CASSQGGGLNYGYTF.

This sequence joins TRBV5-5 and TRBJ1-1, with TRBD1 as a possible D gene (5 bases). Germline V gene lookup returns CDR1 SGHKS and CDR2 YYEKEE (reference sequence). With 0 bases removed from V and 11 bases from J, the gap between germline ends came to 14 bases. There are 13 residues in the CDR3. The CDR3 is CASSLGTPNMAFF. The CDR3 DNA reads TGTGCCAGCAGCTTGGGGACACCTAATATGGCTTTCTTT.

The rearrangement joins TRBV7-3 to TRBJ2-1; the D gene is possibly TRBD2 (5 bases). Germline V CDR1 and CDR2: SGHTA, FQGTGA. V shed 5 bases and J shed 2 bases, with 13 bases lying between them. The CDR3 is made up of 15 amino acids. The CDR3 reads CASSPSLGPYNEQFF. The CDR3 DNA reads as TGTGCCAGCAGCCCTAGCCTAGGCCCCTACAATGAGCAGTTCTTC.

This chain uses TRBV6-5 with TRBJ2-7; 7 bases line up with TRBD2. The CDR3 is made up of 15 amino acids. CDR1 and CDR2 (germline): MNHEY, SVGAGI. Trimming removed 5 bases from V and 1 base from J; junction bases left unmatched: 8. The CDR3 reads CASSRGDPQSYEQYF. CDR3 DNA: TGTGCCAGCAGTCGGGGGGACCCGCAATCCTACGAGCAGTACTTC.

This clone turned up a few times. This sequence joins TRBV2 and TRBJ1-5, with D possibly being TRBD1 (6 bases). The CDR3 totals 14 residues. The V and J ends lost 7 bases and 3 bases respectively, with 13 bases between them. The V gene's germline CDR1 is SNHLY and CDR2 FYNNEI. The chain's CDR3 is CASNRGGFNQPQHF. The CDR3 nucleotides read TGTGCCAGCAACAGAGGGGGTTTCAATCAGCCCCAGCATTTT.

This clone has a single count. The chain employs TRBV19 and TRBJ1-1, with D unclear. The V and J ends lost 1 base and 3 bases respectively, with 6 bases between them. The CDR3 loop spans 13 amino acids. Per the germline V gene, CDR1 is LNHDA and CDR2 is SQIVND (reference sequence). The CDR3 sequence is CASSIGGDTEAFF. The CDR3 DNA follows: TGTGCCAGTAGTATAGGAGGCGACACTGAAGCTTTCTTT.

V is TRBV5-1 and J is TRBJ2-2; perhaps TRBD1 as D (6 bases). The CDR3 length is 17 residues. Looked up from germline, CDR1 is SGHRS and CDR2 is YFSETQ. V was clipped by 6 bases and J by 0 bases, with 18 bases between them. The CDR3 reads CASKGSGTRSNTGELFF. CDR3 DNA: TGCGCCAGCAAGGGGTCCGGGACACGGTCGAACACCGGGGAGCTGTTTTTT.

The chain employs TRBV6-1 and TRBJ1-5; D is perhaps TRBD1 (5 bases). The CDR3 length is 13 residues. V dropped 10 bases and J dropped 3 bases, with 13 bases sitting between them. Germline CDR1 is MNHNS and CDR2 is SASEGT. The CDR3 bases are TGTGCCACCGAGACAGTCCTCAATCAGCCCCAGCATTTT. Its protein product is CATETVLNQPQHF.

Only a few counts were recorded for this clone. For the CDR3, the DNA is TGTGCCAGCAGTCCCAGGGGGAGGACCTACGAGCAGTACTTC. It codes for CASSPRGRTYEQYF. This chain connects TRBV6-1 to TRBJ2-7; the D gene is possibly TRBD1 (7 bases). This CDR3 has 14 residues. Deletions cut 5 bases from V and 2 bases from J, with 13 bases between. The germline CDR1 and CDR2 sequences are MNHNS and SASEGT.

V and J are TRBV6-5 and TRBJ2-2, with TRBD2 identical over 12 bases. CDR1 and CDR2 (germline): MNHEY, SVGAGI. Trimming took 8 bases from V and 6 from J; bases not matched to a gene: 7. The CDR3 consists of 15 residues. CDR3 nucleotide sequence: TGTGCCAGCCGGGAGCTAGCGGGAGGGGCCGGGGAGCTGTTTTTT. This sequence encodes CASRELAGGAGELFF.

The J gene is TRBJ2-7, the V gene TRBV11-2; weak D call: TRBD2 (6 bases). Germline-derived CDR1 and CDR2 are SGHAT and FQNNGV. Trimming cost V 2 bases and J 4 bases, with 15 bases left between them. This CDR3 is built from 15 residues. The CDR3 DNA sequence: TGTGCCAGCAGCTTAAAGCCTGGGACTCCTTACGAGCAGTACTTC. It specifies CASSLKPGTPYEQYF.